These T cell receptor beta chains were read from a single sample in a study of blood T cells in healthy people across ages. TCRdb re-called the 5' RACE reads through MiXCR, storing one row per CDR3 protein. The sample yields about 780,000 distinct CDR3 sequences, under 80% seen once. The sample was blood. These receptor sequences come from a man aged 25 to 40 in good health. CDR3s include the opening cysteine and the closing phenylalanine or tryptophan. D genes are given only for firm matches. Clone size, where shown, is once, few, many, or a class for clones that have expanded.

TRBD1	TRBJ2-1	TRBV5-6	NA	TGTGCCAGCGCCAACGGACAGGGTGGATACAATGAGCAGTTCTTC	CASANGQGGYNEQFF
NA	TRBJ2-7	TRBV28	NA	TGTGCCAGCAGTTTAGGACTCCACGAGCAGTACTTC	CASSLGLHEQYF
NA	TRBJ2-7	TRBV21-1	few	TGTGCCAGCTATAAGGGGGGAGAAGGCTACGAGCAGTACTTC	CASYKGGEGYEQYF
NA	TRBJ2-3	TRBV28	NA	TGTGCCAGCAGTTCCCCTCTAGGGGGGGGCACAGATACGCAGTATTTT	CASSSPLGGGTDTQYF
NA	TRBJ2-3	TRBV28	NA	TGTGCCAGCACTACGTTGACGGGACGGGCCACAGATACGCAGTATTTT	CASTTLTGRATDTQYF
NA	TRBJ2-3	TRBV11-2	NA	TGTGCCAGCAGCTCCCTAGGCGGCCGCACAGATACGCAGTATTTT	CASSSLGGRTDTQYF
TRBD1	TRBJ2-7	TRBV10-3	NA	TGTGCCATCACTAAAAGGACAGGGCAGGGCCCCTACGAGCAGTACTTC	CAITKRTGQGPYEQYF
TRBD1	TRBJ2-2	TRBV7-9	NA	TGTGCCAGCAGGCCGGGACAGAGAAACACCGGGGAGCTGTTTTTT	CASRPGQRNTGELFF
NA	TRBJ2-3	TRBV29-1	NA	TGCAGCCTTTCGGACGGGTGGAGCACAGATACGCAGTATTTT	CSLSDGWSTDTQYF
NA	TRBJ1-2	TRBV28	NA	TGTGCCAGCAAGAAGTTTATGTCAGGGCCTGGCTACACCTTC	CASKKFMSGPGYTF
NA	TRBJ2-1	TRBV9	NA	TGTGCCAGCAGCGTAGCTACGGCCGGGCGGGGCATTTCTAGGTTCTTC	CASSVATAGRGISRFF
TRBD1	TRBJ1-1	TRBV27	NA	TGTGCCAGCAGTTCGCTACAGGGGCTAGGCACTGAAGCTTTCTTT	CASSSLQGLGTEAFF
NA	TRBJ2-1	TRBV7-8	NA	TGTGCCAGCAGCCCGACTAGGTACAATGAGCAGTTCTTC	CASSPTRYNEQFF
NA	TRBJ2-1	TRBV6-5	many	TGTGCCAGCAGTTACCTCAATGAGCAGTTCTTC	CASSYLNEQFF
NA	TRBJ2-7	TRBV29-1	few	TGCAGCGTTGTAAGGACAGGCGGGGCCTACGAGCAGTACTTC	CSVVRTGGAYEQYF
TRBD1	TRBJ1-4	TRBV9	NA	TGTGCCAGCAGCGTAGCATCGGGGGACAGTCGGGAAAAACTGTTTTTT	CASSVASGDSREKLFF
TRBD1	TRBJ2-3	TRBV7-9	NA	TGTGCCAGCAGCTTAGGGTGGGACAGGGTTTCTTCGGATACGCAGTATTTT	CASSLGWDRVSSDTQYF
NA	TRBJ2-6	TRBV6-5	NA	TGTGCCAGCAGTTACTCCCAGCGTGCGGGGCCAAGCTCTGGGGCCAACGTCCTGACTTTC	CASSYSQRAGPSSGANVLTF
NA	TRBJ1-3	TRBV3-1	NA	TGTGCCAGCAGCCAAGACACAGTCGGAAACACCATATATTTT	CASSQDTVGNTIYF
NA	TRBJ2-7	TRBV7-9	NA	TGTGCCAGCAACACTAGCCCTAGCTCCTACGAGCAGTACTTC	CASNTSPSSYEQYF
NA	TRBJ2-3	TRBV7-3	few	TGTGCCAGCAGCCCGGGCGGTCCAAGGAATACGCAGTATTTT	CASSPGGPRNTQYF
NA	TRBJ1-6	TRBV4-2	few	TGTGCCAGCAGCCAAATTCGGAGCGGGGGGCAAAGTTCACCCCTCCACTTT	CASSQIRSGGQSSPLHF
NA	TRBJ1-6	TRBV29-1	NA	TGCAGCGTTGAAATTACCAGCGACTCCTATAATTCACCCCTCCACTTT	CSVEITSDSYNSPLHF
TRBD1	TRBJ2-7	TRBV7-9	few	TGTGCCAGCAGCCATACAGGGGCCAACTCCTACGAGCAGTACTTC	CASSHTGANSYEQYF
TRBD2	TRBJ2-3	TRBV5-5	NA	TGTGCCAGCAGTCCAAGACTAGCTGAGATTAATTATACGCAGTATTTT	CASSPRLAEINYTQYF
NA	TRBJ2-7	TRBV20-1	NA	TGCAGTGCTAGGTCTGACAAGTACAGGATCCACGAGCAGTACTTC	CSARSDKYRIHEQYF
TRBD2	TRBJ2-7	TRBV20-1	NA	TGCAGTGCTAGGGTGCGGACTAGCGGGGGGGAAATTACCTGCAATGAGCAGTACTTC	CSARVRTSGGEITCNEQYF